The 26 T cell receptor beta chains below come from one sample, sequenced in a study of blood T cell repertoires in COVID-19. TCRdb's table, derived via immunoSEQ multiplex PCR, lists solely in-frame clones and lacks some. Of around 230,000 clones in the sample, roughly 88% were seen once. The sample consisted of peripheral blood. These receptor sequences come from a middle-aged man who had recovered from COVID-19.

This chain joins TRBV6-9 and TRBJ2-7; 7 bases agree with TRBD2. Germline V CDR1 and CDR2: MNHGY, SVAAGI. V gave up 2 bases and J gave up 4 bases; unmatched junction bases: 11. The length of the CDR3 is 16 residues. DNA of the CDR3: TGTGCCAGCAGTTATGAGCCTAGCGGACCCAATTACGAGCAGTACTTC. Protein sequence: CASSYEPSGPNYEQYF.

The chain couples TRBV19 to TRBJ2-7; 7 nucleotides line up with TRBD1. This CDR3 spans 15 amino acids. From germline, CDR1 is LNHDA and CDR2 SQIVND (reference sequence). With 7 bases clipped from V and 2 bases from J, the junction kept 11 bases outside the gene matches. The CDR3 sequence: CASTSRRQGTYEQYF. CDR3 sequence (DNA): TGTGCCAGTACTTCTAGGAGACAGGGAACCTACGAGCAGTACTTC.

This clone occurred a few times. This chain connects TRBV7-9 to TRBJ1-4, with TRBD1 as a possible D gene (5 bases). V gave up 1 base and J gave up 8 bases, with 14 bases separating them. The CDR3 contains 15 residues. Germline V gene sequence: CDR1 SEHNR, CDR2 FQNEAQ (reference sequence). The CDR3 DNA sequence: TGTGCCAGCAGCTTAGAAGGTGCAGGGTTGGAAAAACTGTTTTTT. Protein product: CASSLEGAGLEKLFF.

The chain carries TRBV5-8 and TRBJ2-7; tentative D call: TRBD1 (5 bases). V gave up 1 base and J gave up 3 bases, with 11 bases separating them. The length of the CDR3 is 14 residues. Germline V gene lookup returns CDR1 SGHTS and CDR2 YDEGEE. Written as DNA, the CDR3 is TGTGCCAGCAGCTTGTTGGGGCTAGACTACGAGCAGTACTTC. This codes for CASSLLGLDYEQYF.

V usage is TRBV5-6 and J usage is TRBJ2-3, with D perhaps matching TRBD2 (6 bases). CDR3 length: 15 amino acids. Germline V gives CDR1 SGHDT, CDR2 YYEEEE. Trimming shortened V by 4 bases and J by 0 bases, and 12 bases separated the two germline ends. The CDR3 spells CASSGLTRSTDTQYF. Here the CDR3 DNA reads TGTGCCAGCAGCGGACTAACCCGTAGCACAGATACGCAGTATTTT. The whole variable domain, filled in from reference TRBV5-6 and TRBJ2-3, reads DAGVTQSPTHLIKTRGQQVTLRCSPKSGHDTVSWYQQALGQGPQFIFQYYEEEERQRGNFPDRFSGHQFPNYSSELNVNALLLGDSALYLCASSGLTRSTDTQYFGPGTRLTVL.

This chain links TRBV10-2 with TRBJ2-3; D might be TRBD2 (5 bases). Trimming left V 6 bases short and J 7 bases short, with 17 bases between. Looked up from germline, CDR1 is WSHSY and CDR2 is SAAADI. This CDR3 is 14 amino acids long. The CDR3 protein is CASSPASEVYTQYF. CDR3 bases: TGCGCCAGCAGCCCAGCTTCGGAGGTTTATACGCAGTATTTT.

This clone appeared a single time. V is TRBV28 and J is TRBJ2-7; D not certain. V dropped 2 bases and J dropped 4 bases, with 6 bases sitting between them. The length of the CDR3 is 12 residues. In germline, CDR1 is MDHEN, CDR2 SYDVKM. The CDR3 region has the DNA TGTGCCAGCAGTTTAACAGCTTACGAGCAGTACTTC. It translates to CASSLTAYEQYF.

The chain joins TRBV13 to TRBJ2-3, with D possibly TRBD2 on 7 matching bases. The length of the CDR3 is 16 residues. Trimming cost V 5 bases and J 7 bases, with 22 bases left between them. Germline V lookup: CDR1 PRHDT, CDR2 FYEKMQ (reference sequence). This CDR3 reads CASSPRTRGGKYTQYF. The CDR3 nucleotides are TGTGCCAGCAGCCCTAGAACGAGGGGGGGCAAGTATACGCAGTATTTT.

V and J are TRBV27 and TRBJ2-7; D possibly corresponds to TRBD2 (6 bases). Germline V gene sequence: CDR1 MNHEY, CDR2 SMNVEV (reference sequence). V shed 4 bases and J shed 5 bases, with 9 bases lying between them. CDR3 size: 12 residues. The CDR3 protein is CASSSGVHEQYF. In DNA form, the CDR3 reads TGTGCCAGCAGTTCGGGAGTCCACGAGCAGTACTTC.

The chain combines TRBV9 with TRBJ2-3; the match to TRBD2 covers 10 bases. Germline CDR1 is SGDLS and CDR2 is YYNGEE. The CDR3 is 15 residues long. The V segment lost 3 bases and the J segment 2 bases; nucleotides outside the gene matches: 3. The CDR3 region has the DNA TGTGCCAGCAGCGCTAGCGGGGGACCCACAGATACGCAGTATTTT. Its translation: CASSASGGPTDTQYF.

The rearrangement uses TRBV7-9 and TRBJ1-2; 7 nucleotides align to TRBD1. CDR1 and CDR2 from the germline V gene are SEHNR and FQNEAQ (reference sequence). This CDR3 is built from 16 residues. The J segment lost 5 bases and the V segment lost 1 base, leaving 10 bases of the junction unmatched. The CDR3 DNA is TGTGCCAGCAGCTTAGACTGGCAGGGGGGAATATATGGCTACACCTTC. It translates to CASSLDWQGGIYGYTF.

The CDR3 DNA is TGTGCCAGCAGTTTATGGGGGCTGGGTAACACTGAAGCTTTCTTT. Translation gives CASSLWGLGNTEAFF. The chain links TRBV27 to TRBJ1-1, with a possible D match to TRBD1 (6 bases). The CDR3 extends over 15 amino acids. The V gene lost 1 base and the J gene lost 2 bases, with 11 bases spanning the gap. The germline gives CDR1 MNHEY, CDR2 SMNVEV (reference sequence).

This chain links TRBV4-3 with TRBJ2-2, with 7 positions matching TRBD2. This CDR3 spans 18 amino acids. The V gene end was trimmed by 3 bases and the J gene end by 4 bases; junction bases not matched to a gene: 14. From germline, CDR1 is LGHNA and CDR2 YSLEER. CDR3 sequence: CASSHHLLRDYLTGELFF. The DNA for the CDR3 is TGCGCCAGCAGCCATCATCTGCTCCGGGACTATCTCACCGGGGAGCTGTTTTTT.

The J gene is TRBJ2-7, the V gene TRBV7-2, with 7 bases identical to TRBD2. Trimming cost V 4 bases and J 2 bases; bases outside gene matches: 2. The germline V gene has CDR1 SGHTA and CDR2 FQGNSA. This CDR3 is 13 amino acids long. CDR3 protein: CASSSGLTYEQYF. CDR3 DNA sequence: TGTGCCAGCAGCTCGGGACTAACCTACGAGCAGTACTTC.

The V gene is TRBV10-3, the J gene TRBJ2-2; D is perhaps TRBD1 (6 bases). This CDR3 has 15 amino acids. CDR1 is ENHRY, CDR2 SYGVKD, per germline. Trimming left V 5 bases short and J 0 bases short, with 10 bases between. The CDR3 loop is CAISRDTANTGELFF. The CDR3 DNA sequence: TGTGCCATCAGTCGGGACACTGCGAACACCGGGGAGCTGTTTTTT.

The V gene is TRBV3-1 (or the pseudogene TRBV3-2), the J gene TRBJ2-2; TRBD2 agrees at 12 bases. With 6 bases clipped from V and 5 bases from J, the junction kept 4 bases outside the gene matches. Germline CDR1 LGHDT, CDR2 YNNKEL (reference sequence). The CDR3 spans 15 residues. CDR3 loop: CASSPTSGGTGELFF. CDR3 coding DNA: TGTGCCAGCAGTCCGACTAGCGGGGGTACCGGGGAGCTGTTTTTT.

This chain links TRBV27 with TRBJ1-1; a weak D match, TRBD1 (5 bases). The CDR3 totals 15 residues. With 3 bases removed from V and 0 bases from J, the gap between germline ends came to 11 bases. Germline CDR1 MNHEY, CDR2 SMNVEV (reference sequence). CDR3 DNA: TGTGCCAGCAGTTTCAGGGCAGACCTGAACACTGAAGCTTTCTTT. As protein: CASSFRADLNTEAFF.

The chain employs TRBV5-6 and TRBJ2-3, with D maybe TRBD2 (5 bases). Per the germline V gene, CDR1 is SGHDT and CDR2 is YYEEEE. CDR3 size: 12 residues. The ends were cut back, 2 bases at V and 11 bases at J, with 12 bases in the middle. The CDR3 sequence: CASSFLRAGQYF. The CDR3 DNA follows: TGTGCCAGCAGCTTTTTGCGGGCGGGGCAGTATTTT.

This chain uses TRBV5-4 with TRBJ2-1; 11 nucleotides line up with TRBD2. The CDR3 has 15 amino acids. The V gene's germline CDR1 is SGHNT and CDR2 YYREEE (reference sequence). The ends lost 0 bases at V and 7 bases at J; junction bases unmatched: 3. This CDR3 reads CASSLGLAGTNEQFF. The DNA for the CDR3 is TGTGCCAGCAGCTTGGGACTAGCGGGAACGAATGAGCAGTTCTTC.

The chain combines TRBV3-1 (or the pseudogene TRBV3-2) with TRBJ1-2, with unresolved D. This CDR3 has 15 residues. CDR1 is LGHDT, CDR2 YNNKEL, per germline (reference sequence). The V end lost 0 bases, the J end lost 4 bases, and 12 bases lay between the germline ends. In nucleotides, the CDR3 is TGTGCCAGCAGCCAAGATTTCCGACGGAGCTATGGCTACACCTTC. It encodes CASSQDFRRSYGYTF.

This clone was detected only once. This chain joins TRBV2 and TRBJ2-1; 16 bases map to TRBD2. The CDR3 has 19 residues. V was pared by 6 bases and J by 6 bases, with 14 bases of the junction left unmatched. Germline CDR1 is SNHLY and CDR2 is FYNNEI. This CDR3 is CASSYNPGLAGGIGNEQFF. CDR3 in DNA: TGTGCCAGCAGCTACAACCCGGGACTAGCGGGAGGGATAGGCAATGAGCAGTTCTTC.

The chain links TRBV7-6 to TRBJ2-1; 15 nucleotides match TRBD2. With V trimmed by 7 bases and J by 2 bases, 21 bases remained unmatched. The length of the CDR3 is 22 residues. The germline V gene encodes CDR1 SGHVS and CDR2 FNYEAQ. The CDR3 DNA is TGTGCCAGCACCCTTCTCGTCACGCGGACTAGCGGGAGGGCCGTCCCCTACAATGAGCAGTTCTTC. It is translated as CASTLLVTRTSGRAVPYNEQFF. The full variable domain, in which reference TRBV7-6 and TRBJ2-1 provide the parts outside the CDR3, is GAGVSQSPRYKVTKRGQDVALRCDPISGHVSLYWYRQALGQGPEFLTYFNYEAQQDKSGLPNDRFSAERPEGSISTLTIQRTEQRDSAMYRCASTLLVTRTSGRAVPYNEQFFGPGTRLTVL.

The J gene is TRBJ2-3, the V gene TRBV10-2; D perhaps matches TRBD2 (5 bases). Germline assignment: CDR1 WSHSY and CDR2 SAAADI. With 6 bases removed from V and 4 bases from J, the gap between germline ends came to 14 bases. The CDR3 covers 14 residues. The CDR3 spells CASRGSPAPDTQYF. CDR3 sequence (DNA): TGCGCCAGCAGAGGGAGCCCCGCCCCAGATACGCAGTATTTT.

This rearrangement joins TRBV15 to TRBJ2-5; D gene ambiguous. Trimming stripped 1 base from V and 3 bases from J, with 9 bases between. The CDR3 runs 14 residues. Germline CDR1 and CDR2: LNHNV and YYDKDF (reference sequence). CDR3 sequence: CATSRVYGEETQYF. CDR3 nucleotides: TGTGCCACCAGCAGAGTATACGGAGAAGAGACCCAGTACTTC.

The chain is built from TRBV24-1 and TRBJ2-3, with 7 bases matching TRBD2. CDR1 is KGHDR, CDR2 SFDVKD, per germline. The CDR3 length is 15 residues. V lost 3 bases and J lost 2; bases outside the gene matches: 4. The CDR3 is CATSDGGSYTDTQYF. The CDR3 nucleotides are TGTGCCACCAGTGATGGCGGGAGTTACACAGATACGCAGTATTTT.

This clone was seen a few times. The genes are TRBV5-1 and TRBJ1-1; D is possibly TRBD1 (6 bases). Germline V CDR1 and CDR2: SGHRS, YFSETQ. With 5 bases removed from V and 7 bases from J, the gap between germline ends came to 15 bases. The CDR3 spans 13 residues. The CDR3 bases are TGCGCCAGCAGTCTCCGGGAAGGGGGTGAAGCTTTCTTT. Translated, it gives CASSLREGGEAFF.